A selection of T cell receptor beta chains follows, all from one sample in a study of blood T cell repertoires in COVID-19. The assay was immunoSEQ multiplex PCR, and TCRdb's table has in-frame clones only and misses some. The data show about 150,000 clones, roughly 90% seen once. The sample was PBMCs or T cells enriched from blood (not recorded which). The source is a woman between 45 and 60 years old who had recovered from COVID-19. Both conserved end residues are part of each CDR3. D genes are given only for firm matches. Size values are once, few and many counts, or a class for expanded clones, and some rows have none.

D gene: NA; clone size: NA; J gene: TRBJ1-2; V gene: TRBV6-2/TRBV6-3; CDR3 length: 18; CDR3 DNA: TGTGCCAGCAGTTACGGACTGACAGGCGTAACCACTAACTATGGCTACACCTTC; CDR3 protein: CASSYGLTGVTTNYGYTF
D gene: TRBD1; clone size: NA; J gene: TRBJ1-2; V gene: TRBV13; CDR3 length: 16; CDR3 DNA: TGTGCCAGCAGCCAGGGGTGGCAGGGGGTGGACTATGGCTACACCTTC; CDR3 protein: CASSQGWQGVDYGYTF
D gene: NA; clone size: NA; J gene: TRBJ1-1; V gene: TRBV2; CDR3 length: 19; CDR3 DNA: TGTGCCAGCAGTGAAGCAGGGTTGACTCTTGGGGGGATGAACACTGAAGCTTTCTTT; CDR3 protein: CASSEAGLTLGGMNTEAFF
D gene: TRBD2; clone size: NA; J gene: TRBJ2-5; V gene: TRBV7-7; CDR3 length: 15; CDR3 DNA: TGTGCCAGCAGCTTACTAGCGGGGACCCAAGAGACCCAGTACTTC; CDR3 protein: CASSLLAGTQETQYF
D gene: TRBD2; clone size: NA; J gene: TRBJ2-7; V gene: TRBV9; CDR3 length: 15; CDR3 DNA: TGTGCCAGCAGCGTAGGAGAGGGAGGGCCCTACGAGCAGTACTTC; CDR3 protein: CASSVGEGGPYEQYF
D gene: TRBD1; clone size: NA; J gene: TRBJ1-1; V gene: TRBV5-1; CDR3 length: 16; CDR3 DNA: TGCGCCAGCAGCTCCCTCGGGACAGGGATGAACACTGAAGCTTTCTTT; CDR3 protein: CASSSLGTGMNTEAFF
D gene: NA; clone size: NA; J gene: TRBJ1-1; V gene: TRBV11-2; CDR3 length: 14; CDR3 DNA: TGTGCCAGCAGCCCCCCGGGGAAAAGCGCTGAAGCTTTCTTT; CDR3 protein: CASSPPGKSAEAFF
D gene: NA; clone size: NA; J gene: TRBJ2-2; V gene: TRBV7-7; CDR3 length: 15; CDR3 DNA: TGTGCTAGCAGCTTAGTAGGGGGGGGCACCGGGGAGCTGTTTTTT; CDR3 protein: CASSLVGGGTGELFF
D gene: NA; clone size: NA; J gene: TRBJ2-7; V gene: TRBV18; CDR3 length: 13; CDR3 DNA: TGTGCCAGCTCGGACGGACAGTCTTACGAGCAGTACTTC; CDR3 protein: CASSDGQSYEQYF
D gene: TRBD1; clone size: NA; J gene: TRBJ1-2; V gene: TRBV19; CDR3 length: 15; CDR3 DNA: TGTGCCAGTAGTATAGAGGGGACAGGAGTACGGGGCTACACCTTC; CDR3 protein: CASSIEGTGVRGYTF
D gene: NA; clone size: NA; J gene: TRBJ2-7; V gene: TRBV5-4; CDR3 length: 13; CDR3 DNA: TGTGCCAGCAGCTTCGGCCAAATAGGGGTGGAGTACTTC; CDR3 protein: CASSFGQIGVEYF
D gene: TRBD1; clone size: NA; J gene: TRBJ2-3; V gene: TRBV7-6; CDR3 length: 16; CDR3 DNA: TGTGCCAGCAGCTTGACAGGGGCCGTAGGCACAGATACGCAGTATTTT; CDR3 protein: CASSLTGAVGTDTQYF
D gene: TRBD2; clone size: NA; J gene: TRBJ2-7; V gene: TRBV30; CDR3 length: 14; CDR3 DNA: TGTGCCTGGACTGGGACTAGCGCATCCTACGAGCAGTACTTC; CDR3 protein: CAWTGTSASYEQYF
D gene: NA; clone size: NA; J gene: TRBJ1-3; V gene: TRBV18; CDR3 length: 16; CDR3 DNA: TGTGCCAGCTCACCCCTACAGCATTCCTCTGGAAACACCATATATTTT; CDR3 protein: CASSPLQHSSGNTIYF
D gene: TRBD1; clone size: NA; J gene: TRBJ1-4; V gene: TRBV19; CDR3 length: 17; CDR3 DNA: TGTGCCAGTAGTATTGGCCCCCCACAGGGGGAGAATGAAAAACTGTTTTTT; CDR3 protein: CASSIGPPQGENEKLFF
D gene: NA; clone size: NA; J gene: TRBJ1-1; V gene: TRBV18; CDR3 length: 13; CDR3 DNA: TGTGCCAGCTCACGGACAGACAACACTGAAGCTTTCTTT; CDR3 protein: CASSRTDNTEAFF
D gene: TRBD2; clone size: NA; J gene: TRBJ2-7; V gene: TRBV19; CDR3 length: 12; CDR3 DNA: TGTGCCAGTAGTGGGGGGGTCTACGAGCAGTACTTC; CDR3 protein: CASSGGVYEQYF
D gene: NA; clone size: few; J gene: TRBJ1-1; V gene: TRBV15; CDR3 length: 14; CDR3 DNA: TGTGCCACCAGCAGAGCCGGGGGGAACACTGAAGCTTTCTTT; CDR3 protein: CATSRAGGNTEAFF
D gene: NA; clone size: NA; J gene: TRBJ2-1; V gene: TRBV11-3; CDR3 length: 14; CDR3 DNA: TGTGCCAGCATGAGGCAGGGTTTCTACAATGAGCAGTTCTTC; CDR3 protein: CASMRQGFYNEQFF
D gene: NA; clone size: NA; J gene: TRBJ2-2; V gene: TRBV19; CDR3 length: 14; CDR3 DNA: TGTGCCAGTAGACCGGGACTGGGGCGCGGGGAGCTGTTTTTT; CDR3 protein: CASRPGLGRGELFF
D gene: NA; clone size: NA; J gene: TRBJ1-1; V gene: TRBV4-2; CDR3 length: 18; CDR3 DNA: TGTGCCAGCAGCCAACCTTCAGGAGGGGTAGGGGTGAACACTGAAGCTTTCTTT; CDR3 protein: CASSQPSGGVGVNTEAFF
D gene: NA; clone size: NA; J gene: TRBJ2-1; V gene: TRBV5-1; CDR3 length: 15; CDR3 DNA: TGCGCCAGCAGCCCCCCCAGCGACTCCTACAATGAGCAGTTCTTC; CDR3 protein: CASSPPSDSYNEQFF
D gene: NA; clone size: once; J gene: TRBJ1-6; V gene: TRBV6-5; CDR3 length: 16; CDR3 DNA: TGTGCCAGCAGTTACTCCGTAGCAAACCACGGGTCACCCCTCCACTTT; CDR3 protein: CASSYSVANHGSPLHF
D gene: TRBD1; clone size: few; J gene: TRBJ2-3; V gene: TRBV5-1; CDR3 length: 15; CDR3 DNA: TGCGCCAGCAGCTTGGGTACAGGGGGGATAGATACGCAGTATTTT; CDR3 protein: CASSLGTGGIDTQYF
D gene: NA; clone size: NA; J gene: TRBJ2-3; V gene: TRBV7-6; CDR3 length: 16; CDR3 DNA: TGTGCCAGCAGCCCAACCGGGACAACTAGCACAGATACGCAGTATTTT; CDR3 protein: CASSPTGTTSTDTQYF
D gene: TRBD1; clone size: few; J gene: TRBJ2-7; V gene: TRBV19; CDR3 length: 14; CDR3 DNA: TGTGCCAGAGTCCCGGGACAGACAAAGTACGAGCAGTACTTC; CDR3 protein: CARVPGQTKYEQYF
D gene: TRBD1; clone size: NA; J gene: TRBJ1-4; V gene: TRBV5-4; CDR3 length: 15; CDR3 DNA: TGTGCCAGCAGCCTGGCGGGACAGTCTAATGAAAAACTGTTTTTT; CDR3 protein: CASSLAGQSNEKLFF
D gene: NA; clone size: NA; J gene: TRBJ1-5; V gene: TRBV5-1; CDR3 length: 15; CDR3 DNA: TGCGCCAGCAGCTTGGCGGGACAAAGAAATCAGCCCCAGCATTTT; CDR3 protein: CASSLAGQRNQPQHF
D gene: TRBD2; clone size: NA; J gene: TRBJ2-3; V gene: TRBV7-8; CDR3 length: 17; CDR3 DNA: TGTGCCAGCAGCTTAGACGCAGCAGGGACTAACACAGATACGCAGTATTTT; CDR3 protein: CASSLDAAGTNTDTQYF
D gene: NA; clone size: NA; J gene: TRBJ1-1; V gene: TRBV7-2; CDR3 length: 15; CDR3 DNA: TGTGCCAGCAGCAGGTCAGGGGCGTTGAACACTGAAGCTTTCTTT; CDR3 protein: CASSRSGALNTEAFF
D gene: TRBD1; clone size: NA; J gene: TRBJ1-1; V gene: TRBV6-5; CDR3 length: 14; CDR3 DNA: TGTGCCAGCAGACTAGACAGGGGCAACACTGAAGCTTTCTTT; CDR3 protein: CASRLDRGNTEAFF
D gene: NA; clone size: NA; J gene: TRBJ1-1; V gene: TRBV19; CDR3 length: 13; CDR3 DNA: TGTGCCAGTAGGGTGGGCATTAACACTGAAGCTTTCTTT; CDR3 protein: CASRVGINTEAFF
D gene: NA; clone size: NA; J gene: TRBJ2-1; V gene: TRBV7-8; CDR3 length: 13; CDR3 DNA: TGTGCCAGCAGCACCCGGGGTCCCCATGAGCAGTTCTTC; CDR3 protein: CASSTRGPHEQFF
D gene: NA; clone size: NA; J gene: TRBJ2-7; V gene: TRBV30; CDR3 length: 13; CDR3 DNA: TGTGCCTGGGCTGTCATAGGGGGTGAGTGGCAGTACTTC; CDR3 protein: CAWAVIGGEWQYF
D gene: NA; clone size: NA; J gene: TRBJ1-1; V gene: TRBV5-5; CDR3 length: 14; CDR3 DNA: TGTGCCAGCAGACCTGGACAGCTGAACACTGAAGCTTTCTTT; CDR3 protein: CASRPGQLNTEAFF
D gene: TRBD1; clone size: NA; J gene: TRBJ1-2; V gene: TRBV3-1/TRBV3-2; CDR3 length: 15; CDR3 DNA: TGTGCCAGCAGTCCCCTCGACAGGGCGGGCGGCTACTACACCTTC; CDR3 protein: CASSPLDRAGGYYTF
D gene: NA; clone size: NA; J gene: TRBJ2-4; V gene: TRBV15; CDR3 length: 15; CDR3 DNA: TGTGCCACCACCCAGAGGCGGGGGCAGGGGAGTATTCAGTACTTC; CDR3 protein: CATTQRRGQGSIQYF
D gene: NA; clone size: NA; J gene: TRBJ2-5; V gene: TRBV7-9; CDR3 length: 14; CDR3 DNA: TGTGCCAGCAGCTTATTTCGCAGGGAAGAGACCCAGTACTTC; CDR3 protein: CASSLFRREETQYF
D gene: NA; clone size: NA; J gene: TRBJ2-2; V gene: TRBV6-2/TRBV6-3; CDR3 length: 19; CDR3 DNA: TGTGCCAGCAGTTATGGACCGGCCAGAATCAGGGGTGAGACCGGGGAGCTGTTTTTT; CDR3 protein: CASSYGPARIRGETGELFF
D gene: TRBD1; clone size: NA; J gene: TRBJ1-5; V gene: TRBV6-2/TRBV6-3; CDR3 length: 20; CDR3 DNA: TGTGCCAGCAGTTACACCCTCGGTAGTACAGGGGGCCAAGTCAATCAGCCCCAGCATTTT; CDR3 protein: CASSYTLGSTGGQVNQPQHF
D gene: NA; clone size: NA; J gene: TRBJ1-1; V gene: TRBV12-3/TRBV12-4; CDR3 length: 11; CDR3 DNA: TGTGCCAGCAGTTTAGGGACATCAGCTTTCTTT; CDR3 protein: CASSLGTSAFF
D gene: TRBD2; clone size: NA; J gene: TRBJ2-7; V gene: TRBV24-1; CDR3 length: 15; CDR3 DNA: TGTGCCACCAGTGACGGACTAGCGGGGGCCTACGAGCAGTACTTC; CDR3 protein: CATSDGLAGAYEQYF
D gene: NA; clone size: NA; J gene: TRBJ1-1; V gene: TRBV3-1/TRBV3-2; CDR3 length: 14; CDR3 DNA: TGTGCCAGCAGCCGCGGGAACATAAACACTGAAGCTTTCTTT; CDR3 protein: CASSRGNINTEAFF
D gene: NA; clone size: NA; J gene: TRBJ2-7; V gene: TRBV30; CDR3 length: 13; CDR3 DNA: TGTGCCTGGAGTGTCACAGGATCCCACGAGCAGTACTTC; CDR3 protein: CAWSVTGSHEQYF